Presented here are 17 T cell receptor beta chains from one specimen sequenced in a study of control samples from healthy donors and cancer patients (dated by TCRdb to 2018 to 2020). Library preparation used the immunoSEQ multiplex PCR assay. In TCRdb, the immuneACCESS table is reduced to in-frame sequences with V and J assigned. These tables do not hold every clone; where another copy was compared, an unresolved V gene accounts for under half, and the others remain unexplained. Across this sample there are roughly 130,000 clones, with 88% seen only once. Roughly 3.2% of the sample is held by the ten biggest clonotypes. The sample comprised blood. All receptors come from a man between 45 and 60 years old in good health.

In this sample, this clone turned up a few times. The chain uses TRBV5-5 and TRBJ2-3, with 8 bases aligning to TRBD2. Losses at the gene ends were 0 bases for V and 3 bases for J; bases not matched to a gene: 9. Germline CDR1 and CDR2: SGHKS and YYEKEE (reference sequence). The CDR3 is made up of 17 amino acids. This CDR3 reads CASSLEWLAGLTDTQYF. CDR3 in DNA: TGTGCCAGCAGCTTGGAATGGTTAGCGGGGCTAACAGATACGCAGTATTTT.

The genes are TRBV7-8 and TRBJ2-2; 7 nucleotides line up with TRBD1. Germline loops: CDR1 SGHVS, CDR2 FQNEAQ. With 3 bases clipped from V and 0 bases from J, the junction kept 4 bases outside the gene matches. This CDR3 region has 16 residues. CDR3 coding DNA: TGTGCCAGCAGCTTTGGGGGACAGCCGAACACCGGGGAGCTGTTTTTT. This translates into CASSFGGQPNTGELFF.

The rearrangement links TRBV19 to TRBJ2-5, with D perhaps TRBD1 (6 bases). Germline lookup yields CDR1 LNHDA and CDR2 SQIVND (reference sequence). CDR3 length equals 15 residues. With 5 bases removed from V and 1 base from J, the gap between germline ends came to 14 bases. The CDR3, as DNA: TGTGCCAGTAGTGCCCCGGGACAAGCCCAAGAGACCCAGTACTTC. The encoded protein is CASSAPGQAQETQYF.

This clone was recorded only once. This chain connects TRBV9 to TRBJ1-2; D is unclear. CDR3 length: 14 residues. Germline loops: CDR1 SGDLS, CDR2 YYNGEE. V lost 4 bases to trimming and J lost 0 bases, with 10 bases between them. The CDR3 loop reads CASSPRVANYGYTF. CDR3 bases: TGTGCCAGCAGCCCCCGGGTAGCTAACTATGGCTACACCTTC.

The chain links TRBV11-2 to TRBJ2-7; 9 bases are shared with TRBD2. Germline lookup yields CDR1 SGHAT and CDR2 FQNNGV. The CDR3 is made up of 13 amino acids. V was pared by 5 bases and J by 3 bases, with 2 bases of the junction left unmatched. The CDR3 reads CASSLLAGYEQYF. The CDR3 region has the DNA TGTGCCAGCAGCCTACTAGCGGGCTACGAGCAGTACTTC.

The chain couples TRBV18 to TRBJ2-7; 7 bases align to TRBD1. After removal of 6 bases from V and 7 bases from J, the junction contained 21 bases not matched to a gene. Germline V CDR1 and CDR2: KGHSH, LQKENI. CDR3 size: 17 residues. CDR3 residues: CASSTNPRSTGAGEQYF. CDR3 nucleotide sequence: TGTGCCAGCTCCACCAACCCCCGCTCCACAGGGGCCGGGGAGCAGTACTTC.

This clone was seen once. The chain recombines TRBV7-2 with TRBJ2-3, with D hard to call. V was clipped by 4 bases and J by 2 bases, with 13 bases between them. Germline CDR1 is SGHTA and CDR2 is FQGNSA. The CDR3 covers 15 residues. CDR3 amino acids: CASSSPRGITDTQYF. The CDR3 DNA follows: TGTGCCAGCAGCTCCCCCCGCGGCATCACAGATACGCAGTATTTT.

This clone was counted between two and nine times. Other DNA sequences from this sample encode an identical CDR3 as well. The chain is built from TRBV2 and TRBJ2-1, with D perhaps matching TRBD1 (6 bases). In germline, CDR1 is SNHLY, CDR2 FYNNEI. The germline V and J ends were trimmed by 6 bases and 0 bases, with 9 bases remaining between them. CDR3 length: 14 amino acids. The CDR3 nucleotides are TGTGCCAGCAGCGTGGACAGCTCCTACAATGAGCAGTTCTTC. Its translation is CASSVDSSYNEQFF.

The gene calls are TRBV2 and TRBJ2-7; the match to TRBD1 covers 8 bases. With V trimmed by 6 bases and J by 2 bases, 6 bases remained unmatched. CDR3 length equals 14 residues. The V gene's germline CDR1 is SNHLY and CDR2 FYNNEI. Here the CDR3 reads CASRVGTGPYEQYF. In nucleotides, the CDR3 is TGTGCCAGCAGAGTAGGGACAGGACCCTACGAGCAGTACTTC.

The chain links TRBV7-6 to TRBJ2-3; 14 bases fit TRBD2. CDR3 size: 18 residues. The trim removed 5 bases at V and 0 bases at J, leaving 7 bases unmatched. Germline V lookup: CDR1 SGHVS, CDR2 FNYEAQ. CDR3 in amino acids: CASSEGLAGGSSTDTQYF. In nucleotides, the CDR3 is TGTGCCAGCAGCGAAGGACTAGCGGGGGGATCTAGCACAGATACGCAGTATTTT.

V is TRBV10-3 and J is TRBJ2-3; 11 bases are shared with TRBD1. Trimming at V came to 7 bases and at J to 5 bases, leaving 11 bases not matched to a gene. Per germline, CDR1 ENHRY and CDR2 SYGVKD. The CDR3 is made up of 16 amino acids. CDR3 protein: CAINTRRTGGVDTQYF. The CDR3 nucleotides are TGTGCCATCAATACTAGACGGACAGGGGGCGTAGATACGCAGTATTTT.

This clone occurred a few times. CDR3 residues: CASSPVSGTTYEQYF. The DNA for the CDR3 is TGTGCCAGCAGCCCCGTAAGCGGGACCACCTACGAGCAGTACTTC. V gene TRBV3-1 (or the pseudogene TRBV3-2) combines with J gene TRBJ2-7; 7 nucleotides align to TRBD2. The CDR3 is made up of 15 amino acids. Germline V gene data show CDR1 as LGHDT and CDR2 as YNNKEL (reference sequence). V was pared by 4 bases and J by 2 bases, with 8 bases of the junction left unmatched.

The chain couples TRBV5-4 to TRBJ2-5; 10 nucleotides match TRBD1. Germline V gene data show CDR1 as SGHNT and CDR2 as YYREEE (reference sequence). The CDR3 is made up of 15 amino acids. J gave up 4 bases and V 2 bases, and 5 bases lay outside the gene matches. CDR3 in DNA: TGTGCCAGCAGCTTAACCGGGACAGGGGCAGAGACCCAGTACTTC. Amino acids: CASSLTGTGAETQYF.

The chain combines TRBV5-1 with TRBJ1-6; tentative D call: TRBD1 (5 bases). Germline V gives CDR1 SGHRS, CDR2 YFSETQ. Trimming shortened V by 5 bases and J by 4 bases, and 10 bases separated the two germline ends. The CDR3 has 14 residues. CDR3 residues: CASRVQGYNSPLHF. As DNA, the CDR3 is TGCGCCAGCAGAGTTCAGGGATATAATTCACCCCTCCACTTT.

This chain links TRBV5-8 with TRBJ1-1; D remains unclear. Trimming shortened V by 0 bases and J by 1 base, and 7 bases separated the two germline ends. The V gene's germline CDR1 is SGHTS and CDR2 YDEGEE. CDR3 length: 14 residues. The CDR3 sequence is CASSLVAGNTEAFF. In nucleotides, the CDR3 is TGTGCCAGCAGCTTGGTAGCGGGGAACACTGAAGCTTTCTTT.

The chain uses TRBV7-9 and TRBJ1-2; D gene ambiguous. V lost 3 bases and J lost 1, with 9 bases in between. The CDR3 is 14 residues long. Germline CDR1 is SEHNR and CDR2 is FQNEAQ (reference sequence). CDR3 bases: TGTGCCAGCAGCTTCCGGCAGGATAACTATGGCTACACCTTC. This encodes CASSFRQDNYGYTF.

The table lists this clone with a count of one. This chain uses TRBV9 with TRBJ2-1, with 10 bases matching TRBD2. Per the germline V gene, CDR1 is SGDLS and CDR2 is YYNGEE. With V trimmed by 3 bases and J by 7 bases, 10 bases remained unmatched. The CDR3 runs 16 residues. The chain's CDR3 is CASSESPSGGTNEQFF. The CDR3 region has the DNA TGTGCCAGCAGCGAAAGCCCTAGCGGGGGAACAAATGAGCAGTTCTTC.